These 20 T cell receptor beta chains share one sample of origin, sequenced in a study of post-analysis software for immune sequencing data. Study-wide findings and caveats: The study found TRBV5-6, TRBV5-1 and TRBV20-1 among several TRBV segments more frequent in patients than controls.

Each TCR beta cDNA library carried unique molecular identifiers. TCRdb analysed the PCR reads with MiXCR anew, one entry per CDR3 protein. Here the sample spans some 260,000 distinct CDR3 sequences, roughly a third being singletons. The antigens of these receptors remain unknown. Material for sequencing was blood. These receptor sequences come from a girl aged 5 to 17 with multiple sclerosis.

The chain links TRBV2 to TRBJ2-4, with 8 positions matching TRBD2. The J call is in doubt because the DNA end fits TRBJ2-7 better. The CDR3 is 15 amino acids. Germline loops: CDR1 SNHLY, CDR2 FYNNEI. The CDR3 region is CASIKVAGIFYEQYF. CDR3 bases: TGTGCCAGCATTAAAGTAGCGGGAATTTTCTACGAGCAGTACTTC.

This clonotype was counted only a few times. The gene calls are TRBV5-8 and TRBJ2-1; 10 bases align to TRBD1. Germline trimming cut 3 bases from V and 9 bases from J; bases unmatched to any gene: 3. The germline V gene has CDR1 SGHTS and CDR2 YDEGEE. The CDR3 is made up of 13 amino acids. The CDR3 sequence: CASSWGDRGEQFF. The CDR3 DNA follows: TGTGCCAGCAGCTGGGGGGACAGGGGTGAGCAGTTCTTC.

This clonotype showed up many times. The genes are TRBV25-1 and TRBJ2-5, with 9 bases matching TRBD2. The germline gives CDR1 MGHDK, CDR2 SYGVNS. The CDR3 extends over 15 amino acids. V dropped 8 bases and J dropped 5; count of bases not matched to a gene: 12. CDR3 coding DNA: TGTGCCAGCGGATCCCCGGGACTAGCTGGTGAGACCCAGTACTTC. This translates into CASGSPGLAGETQYF.

This sequence joins TRBV2 and TRBJ2-4; D unclear. The J call may be in error: the DNA end matches TRBJ2-5 better. The length of the CDR3 is 12 residues. The V gene's germline CDR1 is SNHLY and CDR2 FYNNEI. As DNA, the CDR3 is TGTGCCAGCAGTGCTCCAGAAGAGACCCAGTACTTC. This codes for CASSAPEETQYF.

The CDR3 coding sequence is TGTGCCCGCGGGGACAGGAGCAATCAGCCCCAGCATTTT. Amino acids: CARGDRSNQPQHF. The V and J genes are TRBV6-6 and TRBJ1-5; TRBD1 aligns across 8 bases. This CDR3 is built from 13 residues. Germline V gene lookup returns CDR1 MNHNY and CDR2 SVGAGI (reference sequence). With V trimmed by 11 bases and J by 1 base, 4 bases remained unmatched.

The rearrangement uses TRBV7-9 and TRBJ1-4, with TRBD1 as a possible D gene (5 bases). The CDR3 extends over 17 amino acids. The V end was cut by 2 bases, the J end by 2 bases, with 15 bases between. Germline V gene sequence: CDR1 SEHNR, CDR2 FQNEAQ (reference sequence). CDR3 nucleotides: TGTGCCAGCAGCTTACCTACATTCCAGGGCACTAATGAAAAACTGTTTTTT. Translation: CASSLPTFQGTNEKLFF.

This clonotype was seen at least ten times. The rearrangement uses TRBV20-1 and TRBJ2-5; 10 positions agree with TRBD2. The length of the CDR3 is 16 residues. Germline-derived CDR1 and CDR2 are DFQATT and SNEGSKA (reference sequence). V was pared by 6 bases and J by 1 base, with 11 bases of the junction left unmatched. The CDR3 nucleotides read TGCAGTGCCCACCCCAGGACTAGCGGAATCCAAGAGACCCAGTACTTC. Amino acids: CSAHPRTSGIQETQYF.

This clonotype was detected a few times. The chain employs TRBV14 and TRBJ1-2, with 7 bases lining up with TRBD1. The CDR3 loop spans 15 amino acids. Germline V gene sequence: CDR1 SGHDN, CDR2 FVKESK. V shed 0 bases, J shed 8 bases, and the junction held 9 bases outside the gene matches. In DNA form, the CDR3 reads TGTGCCAGCAGCCAAGACCCGACAGGGACGGGGGGCTACACCTTC. Translation: CASSQDPTGTGGYTF.

The gene calls are TRBV12-3 or TRBV12-4 and TRBJ2-7; no clear D gene. Trimming shortened V by 4 bases and J by 4 bases, and 8 bases separated the two germline ends. The CDR3 is 12 residues long. Here the CDR3 reads CASSSWVYEQYF. CDR3 nucleotides: TGTGCCAGCAGTTCCTGGGTTTACGAGCAGTACTTC.

The chain couples TRBV20-1 to TRBJ2-7; TRBD1 is a possible D gene (6 bases). V shed 8 bases and J shed 5 bases, with 13 bases lying between them. Germline lookup yields CDR1 DFQATT and CDR2 SNEGSKA (reference sequence). The CDR3 is 11 residues long. The CDR3 region is CSTGRSDEQYF. DNA for the CDR3: TGCAGTACAGGGAGATCTGACGAGCAGTACTTC.

About this clonotype: A single base separates this from a much larger clone, so it may be a read error. The J gene is TRBJ2-1, the V gene TRBV24-1, with TRBD2 identical over 9 bases. The better agreement between TRBJ2-7 and the DNA end casts doubt on the J call. This CDR3 is 15 amino acids long. Germline CDR1 KGHDR, CDR2 SFDVKD. The chain's CDR3 is CATSAGTSPNNEQYF. The CDR3, as DNA: TGTGCCACCAGTGCCGGGACTAGCCCCAACAATGAGCAGTACTTC.

This clonotype was detected many times. This rearrangement joins TRBV6-2 or TRBV6-3 to TRBJ2-1; perhaps TRBD1 as D (6 bases). Germline V gene data show CDR1 as MNHEY and CDR2 as SVGEGT. There are 16 residues in the CDR3. Between the trimmed V and J ends, which lost 10 bases and 0 bases, there was a span of 19 bases. The CDR3 protein is CATASQGLSSYNEQFF. The CDR3 DNA reads as TGTGCCACCGCCTCTCAGGGGTTAAGCTCCTACAATGAGCAGTTCTTC.

This clonotype was counted ten times or more. The V gene is TRBV7-9, the J gene TRBJ1-4; 8 bases are a match to TRBD1. Germline CDR1 is SEHNR and CDR2 is FQNEAQ (reference sequence). The CDR3 has 15 residues. With V trimmed by 3 bases and J by 8 bases, 8 bases remained unmatched. This CDR3 reads CASSLQGALEEKLFF. The CDR3 bases are TGTGCCAGCAGCTTGCAGGGGGCGCTGGAAGAAAAACTGTTTTTT.

This clonotype was observed many times. The chain links TRBV6-1 to TRBJ2-3, with TRBD2 identical over 11 bases. Germline V gives CDR1 MNHNS, CDR2 SASEGT. Trimming at V came to 5 bases and at J to 2 bases, leaving 3 bases not matched to a gene. The CDR3 length is 15 residues. The CDR3 reads CASSTSGRNTDTQYF. The CDR3, as DNA: TGTGCCAGCAGTACTAGCGGGAGAAACACAGATACGCAGTATTTT.

This clonotype was observed many times. This sequence joins TRBV19 and TRBJ2-1; weak D call: TRBD2 (5 bases). This CDR3 comprises 15 residues. Germline CDR1 LNHDA, CDR2 SQIVND (reference sequence). The V end lost 1 base, the J end lost 8 bases, and 15 bases lay between the germline ends. As DNA, the CDR3 is TGTGCCAGTAGTATAGGGTGGGAGAGAGGCGATGAGCAGTTCTTC. Residues: CASSIGWERGDEQFF.

This clonotype came up many times. The chain is built from TRBV28 and TRBJ2-7, with TRBD1 identical over 9 bases. The trim removed 4 bases at V and 3 bases at J, leaving 19 bases unmatched. The CDR3 has 19 amino acids. Looked up from germline, CDR1 is MDHEN and CDR2 is SYDVKM. The CDR3 loop is CASSSYPGQGTDVHYEQYF. Here the CDR3 DNA reads TGTGCCAGCAGTTCTTATCCCGGACAGGGGACAGACGTCCACTACGAGCAGTACTTC.

The chain carries TRBV20-1 and TRBJ1-5; no firm D call. There are 11 residues in the CDR3. CDR1 and CDR2 from the germline V gene are DFQATT and SNEGSKA (reference sequence). Trimming shortened V by 0 bases and J by 12 bases, and 9 bases separated the two germline ends. The CDR3 bases are TGCAGTGCTAGAGATCGAACTCTCCAGCATTTT. As protein: CSARDRTLQHF.

The gene calls are TRBV3-1 and TRBJ1-2; TRBD1 aligns across 9 bases. CDR1 and CDR2 from the germline V gene are LGHDT and YNNKEL (reference sequence). The CDR3 runs to 15 residues. After removal of 1 base from V and 8 bases from J, the junction contained 8 bases not matched to a gene. The CDR3 here is CASSQVLGTGSGYTF. Written as DNA, the CDR3 is TGTGCCAGCAGCCAAGTCCTTGGGACAGGGAGCGGCTACACCTTC.

This clonotype has a count of ten or more. The rearrangement joins TRBV20-1 to TRBJ2-5; D not certain. The V end lost 3 bases, the J end lost 7 bases, and 15 bases lay between the germline ends. In germline, CDR1 is DFQATT, CDR2 SNEGSKA (reference sequence). This CDR3 contains 13 residues. CDR3 residues: CSASKNSEWTQYF. The DNA for the CDR3 is TGCAGTGCTAGTAAGAACTCCGAATGGACCCAGTACTTC.

There are many counts of this clonotype. The rearrangement uses TRBV11-2 and TRBJ2-1; TRBD2 agrees at 7 bases. Germline CDR1 and CDR2: SGHAT and FQNNGV. Losses at the gene ends were 3 bases for V and 8 bases for J; bases not matched to a gene: 13. This CDR3 has 16 residues. CDR3 coding DNA: TGTGCCAGCAGCTTTGGGGTTGGACTAGGAGGCGATGAGCAGTTCTTC. Amino acids: CASSFGVGLGGDEQFF.